The 22 T cell receptor beta chains given below trace back to one sample, sequenced in a study of control samples from healthy donors and cancer patients. Only in-frame clones appear in the TCRdb table, and some are missing; sequencing was by immunoSEQ multiplex PCR. Here the sample spans roughly 160,000 clones, just over 85% being singletons. Sequenced: blood. These receptors were taken from a woman aged 25 to 39 in good health.

The chain carries TRBV19 and TRBJ2-3; D perhaps matches TRBD1 (5 bases). Germline V gene lookup returns CDR1 LNHDA and CDR2 SQIVND (reference sequence). The germline V and J ends were trimmed by 7 bases and 2 bases, with 13 bases remaining between them. The CDR3 sequence is 14 residues long. The CDR3 DNA is TGTGCCAGTAAAAGACAGTTTACCACAGATACGCAGTATTTT. This sequence encodes CASKRQFTTDTQYF.

The chain couples TRBV19 to TRBJ1-2, with D maybe TRBD1 (6 bases). The germline V gene has CDR1 LNHDA and CDR2 SQIVND (reference sequence). This CDR3 contains 13 residues. Trimming took 4 bases from V and 8 from J, leaving 14 bases between them. The CDR3 DNA follows: TGTGCCAGTAGTAAACAGGGAAAAACAGGCTACACCTTC. It codes for CASSKQGKTGYTF.

The genes are TRBV27 and TRBJ1-6; a weak D match, TRBD1 (5 bases). This CDR3 comprises 16 residues. V lost 3 bases and J 3 bases, leaving 12 bases between the germline ends. Germline V gene lookup returns CDR1 MNHEY and CDR2 SMNVEV (reference sequence). The CDR3 nucleotides are TGTGCCAGCAGTTTCTCTTGGACAAACTATAATTCACCCCTCCACTTT. Translation: CASSFSWTNYNSPLHF.

The chain couples TRBV19 to TRBJ1-1; 8 nucleotides align to TRBD1. CDR3 size: 14 residues. Looked up from germline, CDR1 is LNHDA and CDR2 is SQIVND (reference sequence). Unmatched junction bases numbered 9, after V lost 9 bases and J lost 3 bases. This CDR3 reads CASRPGGKDTEAFF. CDR3 DNA: TGTGCCAGCAGACCAGGGGGCAAGGACACTGAAGCTTTCTTT.

The J gene is TRBJ2-7, the V gene TRBV28, with D possibly TRBD2 on 5 matching bases. CDR1 MDHEN and CDR2 SYDVKM come from the germline V gene. V was clipped by 1 base and J by 1 base, with 8 bases between them. The CDR3 covers 14 residues. The CDR3 coding sequence is TGTGCCAGCAGTTTATTACGGGAATCCTACGAGCAGTACTTC. This sequence encodes CASSLLRESYEQYF.

The V and J genes are TRBV12-3 or TRBV12-4 and TRBJ1-5, with no clear D. V was trimmed by 3 bases and J by 11 bases, leaving 8 bases between them. The CDR3 contains 11 residues. As DNA, the CDR3 is TGTGCCAGCAGTTTTGGTGGGTCCCAGCATTTT. It codes for CASSFGGSQHF.

In nucleotides, the CDR3 is TGTGCCAGCAGCTTAGCGGGGGGTAATCAGCCCCAGCATTTT. This translates into CASSLAGGNQPQHF. The chain joins TRBV7-9 to TRBJ1-5; tentative D call: TRBD1 (5 bases). The CDR3 contains 14 residues. The ends were cut back, 0 bases at V and 4 bases at J, with 7 bases in the middle. The V gene's germline CDR1 is SEHNR and CDR2 FQNEAQ (reference sequence).

The rearrangement joins TRBV7-9 to TRBJ1-1; unclear D gene. The CDR3 totals 13 residues. Between the trimmed V and J ends, which lost 4 bases and 11 bases, there was a span of 17 bases. Germline V gives CDR1 SEHNR, CDR2 FQNEAQ (reference sequence). The CDR3 is CASSSSREGVAFF. CDR3 DNA sequence: TGTGCCAGCAGCTCGTCGAGGGAGGGAGTCGCTTTCTTT.

The V gene is TRBV5-1, the J gene TRBJ2-1; the match to TRBD2 covers 12 bases. V gave up 4 bases and J gave up 10 bases; unmatched junction bases: 9. From germline, CDR1 is SGHRS and CDR2 YFSETQ. The CDR3 sequence is 15 residues long. The chain's CDR3 is CASSARLAGAPEQFF. CDR3 nucleotides: TGCGCCAGCAGCGCAAGACTAGCGGGGGCCCCAGAGCAGTTCTTC.

The chain employs TRBV7-9 and TRBJ1-2; a possible D gene is TRBD1 (5 bases). CDR3 length: 13 residues. V gave up 5 bases and J gave up 5 bases, with 12 bases separating them. The V gene's germline CDR1 is SEHNR and CDR2 FQNEAQ (reference sequence). The DNA of the CDR3 is TGTGCCAGCAGCCGCCTCGGGGGGTATGGCTACACCTTC. Protein sequence: CASSRLGGYGYTF.

The J gene is TRBJ1-2, the V gene TRBV14, with a tentative D call TRBD1 (5 bases). Germline V CDR1 and CDR2: SGHDN, FVKESK. The V gene lost 4 bases and the J gene lost 1 base, with 22 bases spanning the gap. CDR3 size: 18 residues. The CDR3: CASSPRGTGSAFNYGYTF. The CDR3 bases are TGTGCCAGCAGCCCACGAGGGACCGGGTCAGCCTTTAACTATGGCTACACCTTC.

This clone came up once. This chain uses TRBV29-1 with TRBJ1-3, with no clear D. Trimming took off 1 base at V and 0 bases at J, with 4 bases between the two ends. The V gene's germline CDR1 is SQVTM and CDR2 ANQGSEA. The CDR3 totals 13 residues. The CDR3 sequence is CSVEGTSGNTIYF. The CDR3 coding sequence is TGCAGCGTTGAAGGCACCTCTGGAAACACCATATATTTT.

The chain employs TRBV14 and TRBJ2-7, with D perhaps TRBD1 (6 bases). Trimming took 1 base from V and 3 from J, leaving 13 bases between them. This CDR3 is 15 amino acids long. From germline, CDR1 is SGHDN and CDR2 FVKESK. CDR3 DNA sequence: TGTGCCAGCAGCCAAGGTTGGCAGGGGAACTACGAGCAGTACTTC. This codes for CASSQGWQGNYEQYF. Full variable domain (rest looked up from reference TRBV14 and TRBJ2-7): EAGVTQFPSHSVIEKGQTVTLRCDPISGHDNLYWYRRVMGKEIKFLLHFVKESKQDESGMPNNRFLAERTGGTYSTLKVQPAELEDSGVYFCASSQGWQGNYEQYFGPGTRLTVT.

This chain uses TRBV4-2 with TRBJ2-7; TRBD2 aligns across 14 bases. The CDR3 is 20 amino acids. Per germline, CDR1 LGHNA and CDR2 YNFKEQ. V shed 0 bases and J 2 bases; nucleotides not matched to a gene: 12. CDR3 DNA sequence: TGTGCCAGCAGCCAAGACCTACCGGGACTAGCGGGAGAGAATCCCTACGAGCAGTACTTC. Translated: CASSQDLPGLAGENPYEQYF.

The chain recombines TRBV9 with TRBJ1-1, with 11 nucleotides matching TRBD1. With 7 bases clipped from V and 11 bases from J, the junction kept 10 bases outside the gene matches. The CDR3 runs to 13 residues. Germline V CDR1 and CDR2: SGDLS, YYNGEE. Here the CDR3 reads CASSWGQGGEAFF. The CDR3 bases are TGTGCCAGCTCTTGGGGACAGGGGGGAGAGGCTTTCTTT. Drawing the rest from reference TRBV9 and TRBJ1-1, the complete variable domain is DSGVTQTPKHLITATGQRVTLRCSPRSGDLSVYWYQQSLDQGLQFLIQYYNGEERAKGNILERFSAQQFPDLHSELNLSSLELGDSALYFCASSWGQGGEAFFGQGTRLTVV.

This clone was detected only once. The genes are TRBV6-5 and TRBJ2-2; D unclear. CDR1 is MNHEY and CDR2 is SVGAGI in the germline V gene. CDR3 size: 15 residues. V was pared by 7 bases and J by 2 bases, with 14 bases between. The CDR3 region is CASNPAATNTGELFF. The CDR3 DNA is TGTGCCAGCAATCCAGCCGCTACCAACACCGGGGAGCTGTTTTTT.

The genes are TRBV7-9 and TRBJ2-3, with 13 bases identical to TRBD2. CDR3 length equals 18 residues. Trimming cost V 1 base and J 1 base; bases outside gene matches: 5. Per the germline V gene, CDR1 is SEHNR and CDR2 is FQNEAQ (reference sequence). Written as DNA, the CDR3 is TGTGCCAGCAGCTTAGGGACTAGCGGGAGTCGCGGCACAGATACGCAGTATTTT. Translated: CASSLGTSGSRGTDTQYF.

On this clone: Other DNA sequences in this sample translate to the same CDR3. The chain uses TRBV9 and TRBJ2-2; possible D gene TRBD2, 5 bases. The CDR3 has 14 amino acids. CDR1 is SGDLS and CDR2 is YYNGEE in the germline V gene. The V end lost 0 bases, the J end lost 2 bases, and 5 bases lay between the germline ends. CDR3 nucleotide sequence: TGTGCCAGCAGCGTAGCGGGAAACACCGGGGAGCTGTTTTTT. It encodes CASSVAGNTGELFF.

The rearrangement uses TRBV24-1 and TRBJ1-2; 7 bases map to TRBD1. CDR1 and CDR2 (germline): KGHDR, SFDVKD. Germline trimming cut 4 bases from V and 2 bases from J; bases unmatched to any gene: 3. The CDR3 spans 14 residues. The CDR3 region is CATSDLDRNYGYTF. CDR3 in DNA: TGTGCCACCAGTGACCTGGACAGGAACTATGGCTACACCTTC.

Comment on this clone: The sample has other DNA sequences that encode this CDR3 too. The J gene is TRBJ2-5, the V gene TRBV28; D not certain. V was clipped by 0 bases and J by 1 base, with 3 bases between them. The germline V gene encodes CDR1 MDHEN and CDR2 SYDVKM. This CDR3 has 13 residues. For the CDR3, the DNA is TGTGCCAGCAGTTTATGGGCCCAAGAGACCCAGTACTTC. It yields the protein CASSLWAQETQYF.

This clone was seen a single time. This sample includes further DNA sequences coding for the same CDR3. This sequence joins TRBV3-1 (or the pseudogene TRBV3-2) and TRBJ2-7, with 7 bases fitting TRBD1. Germline V lookup: CDR1 LGHDT, CDR2 YNNKEL (reference sequence). V shed 1 base and J 5 bases; nucleotides not matched to a gene: 5. The CDR3 has 14 amino acids. The CDR3 sequence is CASSQGRGSHEQYF. DNA of the CDR3: TGTGCCAGCAGCCAAGGCAGGGGGAGCCACGAGCAGTACTTC.

The genes are TRBV7-8 and TRBJ2-4, with D possibly being TRBD1 or TRBD2 (6 bases each). Between the trimmed V and J ends, which lost 2 bases and 9 bases, there was a span of 14 bases. Germline V CDR1 and CDR2: SGHVS, FQNEAQ. The CDR3 is made up of 14 amino acids. As DNA, the CDR3 is TGTGCCAGCAGCTTAATCGCACAGGGAGGCATTCAGTACTTC. Translated: CASSLIAQGGIQYF.